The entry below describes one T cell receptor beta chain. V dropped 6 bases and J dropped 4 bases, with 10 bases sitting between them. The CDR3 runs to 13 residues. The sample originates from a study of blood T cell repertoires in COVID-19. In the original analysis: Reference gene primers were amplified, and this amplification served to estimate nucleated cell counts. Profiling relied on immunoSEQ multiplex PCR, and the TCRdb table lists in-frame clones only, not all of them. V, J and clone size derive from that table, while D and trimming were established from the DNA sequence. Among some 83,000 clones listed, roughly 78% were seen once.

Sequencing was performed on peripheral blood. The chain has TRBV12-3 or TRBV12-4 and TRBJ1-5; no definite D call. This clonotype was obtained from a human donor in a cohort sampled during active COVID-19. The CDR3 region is CASSGEENQPQHF. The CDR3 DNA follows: TGTGCCAGCAGCGGGGAGGAGAATCAGCCCCAGCATTTT.